Shown below are 12 T cell receptor beta chains from a single sample sequenced in a study of T cell changes during pregnancy in multiple sclerosis. Libraries were prepared by immunoSEQ multiplex PCR; TCRdb keeps only in-frame clonotypes and omits some of them. This repertoire shows 120,000 or so clones, roughly 92% found once; its top ten account for approximately 6.2%. This specimen consisted of peripheral blood, obtained before pregnancy. The source of these receptors is a female donor with multiple sclerosis, enrolled in a pregnancy study.

This chain connects TRBV6-1 to TRBJ2-5; TRBD1 matches at 7 bases. CDR1 is MNHNS and CDR2 is SASEGT in the germline V gene. V shed 5 bases and J 4 bases; nucleotides not matched to a gene: 7. CDR3 size: 14 residues. The CDR3 loop reads CASSPYRGRETQYF. DNA for the CDR3: TGTGCCAGCAGTCCCTACAGGGGACGAGAGACCCAGTACTTC.

In the case of this clone: This sample also contains other DNA sequences that code for the same CDR3. This chain joins TRBV19 and TRBJ2-3, with 12 bases identical to TRBD2. Per the germline V gene, CDR1 is LNHDA and CDR2 is SQIVND (reference sequence). Trimming cost V 5 bases and J 3 bases; bases outside gene matches: 3. The CDR3 is 15 residues long. DNA for the CDR3: TGTGCCAGTAGTCCCACTAGCGGGGGGACAGATACGCAGTATTTT. The encoded protein is CASSPTSGGTDTQYF. The variable domain in full, completed from reference TRBV19 and TRBJ2-3, reads DGGITQSPKYLFRKEGQNVTLSCEQNLNHDAMYWYRQDPGQGLRLIYYSQIVNDFQKGDIAEGYSVSREKKESFPLTVTSAQKNPTAFYLCASSPTSGGTDTQYFGPGTRLTVL.

The chain has TRBV5-1 and TRBJ2-1, with a tentative D call TRBD2 (5 bases). Germline V gene lookup returns CDR1 SGHRS and CDR2 YFSETQ. The CDR3 spans 13 residues. Between the trimmed V and J ends, which lost 3 bases and 10 bases, there was a span of 14 bases. This chain's CDR3 is CASSWAGGGEQFF. The DNA of the CDR3 is TGCGCCAGCAGCTGGGCCGGTGGAGGCGAGCAGTTCTTC.

The gene calls are TRBV18 and TRBJ2-1; TRBD1 matches at 9 bases. This CDR3 is built from 17 residues. V shed 6 bases, J shed 4 bases, and the junction held 13 bases outside the gene matches. Looked up from germline, CDR1 is KGHSH and CDR2 is LQKENI. CDR3 in amino acids: CASSLQGARFGYNEQFF. DNA for the CDR3: TGTGCCAGCTCTTTACAGGGGGCGAGGTTCGGGTACAATGAGCAGTTCTTC. Full variable domain (remainder filled in from reference TRBV18 and TRBJ2-1): NAGVMQNPRHLVRRRGQEARLRCSPMKGHSHVYWYRQLPEEGLKFMVYLQKENIIDESGMPKERFSAEFPKEGPSILRIQQVVRGDSAAYFCASSLQGARFGYNEQFFGPGTRLTVL.

The genes are TRBV7-9 and TRBJ1-5; no definite D call. This CDR3 spans 15 amino acids. CDR1 is SEHNR, CDR2 FQNEAQ, per germline (reference sequence). V dropped 1 base and J dropped 4 bases, with 11 bases sitting between them. CDR3 DNA: TGTGCCAGCAGCTTAGGGGCTCCGGGGAATCAGCCCCAGCATTTT. The encoded protein is CASSLGAPGNQPQHF.

The chain combines TRBV5-1 with TRBJ2-7, with TRBD1 matching 12 bases. J was trimmed by 6 bases and V by 4 bases; bases with no gene match: 11. The CDR3 loop spans 16 amino acids. CDR1 is SGHRS, CDR2 YFSETQ, per germline. The CDR3 reads CASSRGQGANSGEQYF. For the CDR3, the DNA is TGCGCCAGCAGCAGGGGACAGGGGGCCAATTCGGGCGAGCAGTACTTC.

V usage is TRBV5-1 and J usage is TRBJ2-3, with TRBD2 matching 8 bases. The germline CDR1 and CDR2 sequences are SGHRS and YFSETQ. The CDR3 has 15 residues. V lost 0 bases and J lost 0; bases outside the gene matches: 0. The CDR3 is CASSLVAGSTDTQYF. CDR3 nucleotide sequence: TGCGCCAGCAGCTTGGTAGCGGGAAGCACAGATACGCAGTATTTT.

This rearrangement joins TRBV19 to TRBJ1-5; 8 bases line up with TRBD1. V dropped 5 bases and J dropped 7; count of bases not matched to a gene: 4. Germline loops: CDR1 LNHDA, CDR2 SQIVND (reference sequence). The CDR3 is 13 amino acids. The CDR3 DNA sequence: TGTGCCAGTAGTTTTCAGGGGGCCCAGCCCCAGCATTTT. The encoded protein is CASSFQGAQPQHF.

The chain links TRBV6-5 to TRBJ1-3, with a tentative D call TRBD1 (6 bases). The CDR3 runs to 16 residues. Per germline, CDR1 MNHEY and CDR2 SVGAGI. Trimming left V 2 bases short and J 0 bases short, with 11 bases between. As DNA, the CDR3 is TGTGCCAGCAGTTACGGGACACCAAGCTCTGGAAACACCATATATTTT. The encoded protein is CASSYGTPSSGNTIYF.

This clone has only one observation. This chain's CDR3 is CASSPDRYSSYEQYF. The CDR3 DNA reads as TGTGCCAGCAGCCCGGACAGGTACAGCTCCTACGAGCAGTACTTC. The rearrangement joins TRBV7-2 to TRBJ2-7; 7 positions agree with TRBD1. Germline V gene lookup returns CDR1 SGHTA and CDR2 FQGNSA. This CDR3 comprises 15 residues. The V and J ends lost 5 bases and 0 bases, in that order; junction bases with no gene match: 7.

This clone was recorded once. The chain links TRBV11-2 to TRBJ1-2, with 9 positions matching TRBD1. CDR3 size: 14 residues. Germline CDR1 is SGHAT and CDR2 is FQNNGV. V shed 8 bases, J shed 2 bases, and the junction held 6 bases outside the gene matches. The CDR3 DNA is TGTGCCAGCGGGACAGGGTTCGGGAACTATGGCTACACCTTC. As protein: CASGTGFGNYGYTF.

This sequence joins TRBV7-9 and TRBJ1-2; possible D gene TRBD1, 6 bases. CDR3 size: 16 residues. Germline V CDR1 and CDR2: SEHNR, FQNEAQ (reference sequence). V shed 5 bases and J shed 5 bases, with 21 bases lying between them. Written as DNA, the CDR3 is TGTGCCAGCAGCCCCGACAGGATACTCCAACCTTATGGCTACACCTTC. Its translation: CASSPDRILQPYGYTF.